This TCR beta chain emerged from a study of blood T cell repertoires in COVID-19. Study-level background: Samples of COVID-19 (acute and convalescent) were obtained from the United States, Italy and Spain.

V lost 4 bases, J lost 2 bases, and 15 bases lay in between. Germline V gene lookup returns CDR1 SGHNT and CDR2 YYREEE (reference sequence). The CDR3 covers 15 residues. This clone was found a few times. Study processing details: How many nucleated cells were present was estimated from reference gene primer amplification. Libraries were prepared by immunoSEQ multiplex PCR; TCRdb keeps only in-frame clonotypes and omits some of them. V, J and clone size were drawn from that table, and D and trimming were deduced from the DNA. The table has 100,000 to 150,000 clones, around 90% seen once. The chain recombines TRBV5-4 with TRBJ1-1, with a possible D match to TRBD1 (5 bases). The sample was peripheral blood. The TCR was taken from a human donor in a cohort sampled during active COVID-19. DNA of the CDR3: TGTGCCAGCAGCCAACCGTCCACAGGTAACACTGAAGCTTTCTTT. As protein: CASSQPSTGNTEAFF.